The 27 T cell receptor beta chains presented below share a single source sample, sequenced in a study of blood T cell repertoires in COVID-19. The assay was immunoSEQ multiplex PCR, and TCRdb's table has in-frame clones only and misses some. The top ten hold approximately 1.3% of the sample, which has 130,000 to 150,000 clones, roughly 90% seen once. The specimen sequenced was PBMCs or T cells enriched from blood (not recorded which). The source of these receptors is a woman between 25 and 40 years old with acute COVID-19.

This sequence joins TRBV4-2 and TRBJ2-7, with TRBD2 as a possible D gene (5 bases). The germline gives CDR1 LGHNA, CDR2 YNFKEQ. Between the trimmed V and J ends, which lost 5 bases and 0 bases, there was a span of 14 bases. The CDR3 sequence is 15 residues long. CDR3 nucleotide sequence: TGTGCCAGCAGCTCCCGGACTGATAACTCCTACGAGCAGTACTTC. Translated, it gives CASSSRTDNSYEQYF.

This rearrangement joins TRBV7-9 to TRBJ2-1, with 7 positions matching TRBD1. This CDR3 is 15 amino acids long. With 2 bases clipped from V and 9 bases from J, the junction kept 10 bases outside the gene matches. Germline CDR1 SEHNR, CDR2 FQNEAQ (reference sequence). CDR3 in amino acids: CASSLMNRGPGEQFF. Here the CDR3 DNA reads TGTGCCAGCAGCTTAATGAACAGGGGTCCCGGTGAGCAGTTCTTC.

The chain combines TRBV28 with TRBJ2-1, with D uncertain. Germline CDR1 MDHEN, CDR2 SYDVKM. This CDR3 has 14 residues. The germline V and J ends were trimmed by 4 bases and 0 bases, with 7 bases remaining between them. For the CDR3, the DNA is TGTGCCAGCAGTTCCGTCTACTCCTACAATGAGCAGTTCTTC. Encoded protein: CASSSVYSYNEQFF. The full variable domain, in which reference TRBV28 and TRBJ2-1 provide the parts outside the CDR3, is DVKVTQSSRYLVKRTGEKVFLECVQDMDHENMFWYRQDPGLGLRLIYFSYDVKMKEKGDIPEGYSVSREKKERFSLILESASTNQTSMYLCASSSVYSYNEQFFGPGTRLTVL.

The genes are TRBV12-3 or TRBV12-4 and TRBJ2-3; D is unresolved. With 3 bases removed from V and 5 bases from J, the gap between germline ends came to 9 bases. The CDR3 has 13 amino acids. CDR3 protein: CASSFLSGDTQYF. The CDR3, as DNA: TGTGCCAGCAGTTTTCTTTCGGGAGATACGCAGTATTTT.

V usage is TRBV7-8 and J usage is TRBJ1-1; maybe TRBD1 (6 bases). Germline V gene data show CDR1 as SGHVS and CDR2 as FQNEAQ. The CDR3 runs to 16 residues. V was trimmed by 3 bases and J by 6 bases, leaving 20 bases between them. The CDR3 sequence: CASSFPLGATKPEAFF. CDR3 DNA sequence: TGTGCCAGCAGCTTTCCGCTGGGGGCCACGAAACCTGAAGCTTTCTTT.

This chain links TRBV18 with TRBJ1-1; 9 bases align to TRBD1. This CDR3 comprises 13 residues. The ends lost 4 bases at V and 5 bases at J; junction bases unmatched: 2. Germline lookup yields CDR1 KGHSH and CDR2 LQKENI. This chain's CDR3 is CASSQDRGTEAFF. The CDR3, as DNA: TGTGCCAGCTCACAGGACAGGGGTACTGAAGCTTTCTTT. Based on the CDR3 plus reference TRBV18 and TRBJ1-1, the full variable domain is NAGVMQNPRHLVRRRGQEARLRCSPMKGHSHVYWYRQLPEEGLKFMVYLQKENIIDESGMPKERFSAEFPKEGPSILRIQQVVRGDSAAYFCASSQDRGTEAFFGQGTRLTVV.

In this sample, this clone turned up once. The chain recombines TRBV12-2 with TRBJ2-1; TRBD2, the D gene given by the table, was not confirmed from the DNA. TRBV12-2 is noted as a pseudogene. CDR3 length: 17 amino acids. CDR3 sequence (DNA): TGTGCAAGTCGCTTAGCGAAGCCCAGCGGGAGCTACAATGAGCAGTTCTTC. Amino acid sequence: CASRLAKPSGSYNEQFF.

This chain links TRBV19 with TRBJ2-4, with 10 bases that match TRBD2. V lost 4 bases to trimming and J lost 4 bases; unmatched junction nucleotides: 10. CDR1 LNHDA and CDR2 SQIVND come from the germline V gene (reference sequence). This CDR3 contains 17 residues. The CDR3 DNA reads TGTGCCAGTAGTACCCAAGCGGGAGGGCCGGAAAAAAACATTCAGTACTTC. Protein: CASSTQAGGPEKNIQYF.

CDR3 sequence (DNA): TGTGCCAGCGCGGGGACTAGCGGGAGTAATGAGCAGTTCTTC. This codes for CASAGTSGSNEQFF. The chain carries TRBV7-9 and TRBJ2-1, with 14 nucleotides matching TRBD2. The V segment lost 8 bases and the J segment 7 bases; nucleotides outside the gene matches: 4. CDR3 size: 14 residues. Looked up from germline, CDR1 is SEHNR and CDR2 is FQNEAQ (reference sequence). Full variable domain (missing parts from reference TRBV7-9 and TRBJ2-1): DTGVSQNPRHKITKRGQNVTFRCDPISEHNRLYWYRQTLGQGPEFLTYFQNEAQLEKSRLLSDRFSAERPKGSFSTLEIQRTEQGDSAMYLCASAGTSGSNEQFFGPGTRLTVL.

The chain couples TRBV20-1 to TRBJ2-7; 12 bases line up with TRBD2. Per the germline V gene, CDR1 is DFQATT and CDR2 is SNEGSKA (reference sequence). This CDR3 comprises 14 residues. The trim removed 3 bases at V and 2 bases at J, leaving 2 bases unmatched. CDR3 amino acids: CSASRLAGAYEQYF. The CDR3, as DNA: TGCAGTGCTAGTCGACTAGCGGGGGCCTACGAGCAGTACTTC.

The chain uses TRBV5-1 and TRBJ1-1; 8 positions match TRBD1. The CDR3 extends over 15 amino acids. Looked up from germline, CDR1 is SGHRS and CDR2 is YFSETQ. V lost 0 bases to trimming and J lost 4 bases; unmatched junction nucleotides: 5. CDR3 residues: CASSLDRGGGTEAFF. CDR3 in DNA: TGCGCCAGCAGCTTGGACAGGGGGGGAGGCACTGAAGCTTTCTTT.

This chain joins TRBV28 and TRBJ2-1, with 7 nucleotides matching TRBD2. The CDR3 totals 15 residues. Germline V gene sequence: CDR1 MDHEN, CDR2 SYDVKM. Trimming removed 2 bases from V and 5 bases from J; junction bases left unmatched: 6. The CDR3 DNA reads TGTGCCAGCAGTTTAGGCGGGAGAACCAACAATGAGCAGTTCTTC. Protein: CASSLGGRTNNEQFF.

J is TRBJ1-4 and V is TRBV30; possible D gene TRBD1, 5 bases. The length of the CDR3 is 13 residues. V shed 5 bases and J shed 4 bases, with 11 bases lying between them. Germline V gives CDR1 GTSNPN, CDR2 SVGIG (reference sequence). The CDR3 sequence is CAWDKGINEKLFF. The CDR3 DNA reads as TGTGCCTGGGACAAGGGGATTAATGAAAAACTGTTTTTT.

J is TRBJ1-5 and V is TRBV30; D remains ambiguous. Looked up from germline, CDR1 is GTSNPN and CDR2 is SVGIG (reference sequence). The CDR3 runs 14 residues. Trimming cost V 3 bases and J 7 bases, with 16 bases left between them. Here the CDR3 DNA reads TGTGCCTGGAGCCGTGAATCGGGAGGGCAGCCCCAGCATTTT. Translating gives CAWSRESGGQPQHF. The whole variable domain, remainder taken from reference TRBV30 and TRBJ1-5, is SQTIHQWPATLVQPVGSPLSLECTVEGTSNPNLYWYRQAAGRGLQLLFYSVGIGQISSEVPQNLSASRPQDRQFILSSKKLLLSDSGFYLCAWSRESGGQPQHFGDGTRLSIL.

The chain joins TRBV28 to TRBJ1-2; unclear D gene. V lost 3 bases to trimming and J lost 8 bases, with 16 bases between them. This CDR3 contains 14 residues. Per the germline V gene, CDR1 is MDHEN and CDR2 is SYDVKM. CDR3 region: CASSFQSGGGGYTF. The CDR3 DNA reads as TGTGCCAGCAGTTTTCAATCGGGCGGAGGGGGCTACACCTTC.

The CDR3 sequence: CASSESPLSYNEQFF. The CDR3 region has the DNA TGTGCCAGCAGTGAATCTCCCCTCTCCTACAATGAGCAGTTCTTC. V is TRBV2 and J is TRBJ2-1, with D unresolved. The germline V gene has CDR1 SNHLY and CDR2 FYNNEI. V lost 2 bases to trimming and J lost 0 bases, with 8 bases between them. This CDR3 has 15 amino acids.

The V and J genes are TRBV7-9 and TRBJ2-1, with D possibly TRBD2 on 5 matching bases. The CDR3 runs to 15 residues. Trimming took off 0 bases at V and 0 bases at J, with 6 bases between the two ends. Per the germline V gene, CDR1 is SEHNR and CDR2 is FQNEAQ (reference sequence). CDR3 loop: CASSLAGVSYNEQFF. The DNA for the CDR3 is TGTGCCAGCAGCTTAGCGGGAGTCTCCTACAATGAGCAGTTCTTC.

The chain has TRBV10-3 and TRBJ1-1; weak D call: TRBD1 (6 bases). The V gene's germline CDR1 is ENHRY and CDR2 SYGVKD. This CDR3 is built from 15 residues. Trimming cost V 2 bases and J 1 base, with 11 bases left between them. As DNA, the CDR3 is TGTGCCATCAGTGAGGACAGGCCCCAGAACACTGAAGCTTTCTTT. Translated: CAISEDRPQNTEAFF.

J is TRBJ1-2 and V is TRBV19; D remains unclear. The CDR3 covers 13 residues. Trimming stripped 8 bases from V and 7 bases from J, with 17 bases between. Germline CDR1 LNHDA, CDR2 SQIVND (reference sequence). CDR3 protein: CASFEFGSRGYTF. As DNA, the CDR3 is TGTGCCAGTTTTGAGTTCGGGAGCCGTGGCTACACCTTC. Full variable domain (remainder filled in from reference TRBV19 and TRBJ1-2): DGGITQSPKYLFRKEGQNVTLSCEQNLNHDAMYWYRQDPGQGLRLIYYSQIVNDFQKGDIAEGYSVSREKKESFPLTVTSAQKNPTAFYLCASFEFGSRGYTFGSGTRLTVV.

The chain uses TRBV5-1 and TRBJ1-2; 9 nucleotides align to TRBD1. This CDR3 is built from 17 residues. The germline gives CDR1 SGHRS, CDR2 YFSETQ. V was clipped by 3 bases and J by 7 bases; unmatched bases: 16. CDR3 sequence (DNA): TGCGCCAGCAGCTCGACCTCCGGGACAGGGAACTACATTGGCTACACCTTC. It encodes CASSSTSGTGNYIGYTF. The full variable domain, with the rest looked up from reference TRBV5-1 and TRBJ1-2, is KAGVTQTPRYLIKTRGQQVTLSCSPISGHRSVSWYQQTPGQGLQFLFEYFSETQRNKGNFPGRFSGRQFSNSRSEMNVSTLELGDSALYLCASSSTSGTGNYIGYTFGSGTRLTVV.

The chain recombines TRBV9 with TRBJ1-1; perhaps TRBD1 as D (6 bases). CDR1 and CDR2 from the germline V gene are SGDLS and YYNGEE. V was trimmed by 1 base and J by 8 bases, leaving 18 bases between them. This CDR3 comprises 15 residues. The CDR3 loop reads CASSVSGVTGTEAFF. The CDR3 DNA sequence: TGTGCCAGCAGCGTATCGGGTGTTACCGGGACAGAAGCTTTCTTT.

This rearrangement joins TRBV7-8 to TRBJ2-3; D remains ambiguous. V was shortened by 0 bases and J by 1 base, with 5 bases between the two germline ends. From germline, CDR1 is SGHVS and CDR2 FQNEAQ. The CDR3 is 14 amino acids. CDR3 residues: CASSLAPGTDTQYF. CDR3 nucleotides: TGTGCCAGCAGCTTAGCCCCAGGCACAGATACGCAGTATTTT.

This sequence joins TRBV2 and TRBJ2-1; 10 bases fit TRBD2. CDR1 and CDR2 from the germline V gene are SNHLY and FYNNEI. The CDR3 covers 16 residues. The J segment lost 3 bases and the V segment lost 3 bases, leaving 5 bases of the junction unmatched. CDR3 residues: CASSDASGSGYNEQFF. CDR3 nucleotide sequence: TGTGCCAGCAGTGACGCTAGCGGGAGTGGCTACAATGAGCAGTTCTTC.

The chain is built from TRBV11-2 and TRBJ1-1; D might be TRBD1 (5 bases). Germline CDR1 is SGHAT and CDR2 is FQNNGV. Between the trimmed V and J ends, which lost 4 bases and 7 bases, there was a span of 13 bases. CDR3 size: 13 residues. The CDR3 here is CASSSARGVEAFF. As DNA, the CDR3 is TGTGCCAGCAGCTCTGCGCGGGGGGTTGAAGCTTTCTTT.

The V and J genes are TRBV29-1 and TRBJ1-1, with TRBD1 matching 9 bases. CDR3 length: 14 amino acids. Germline V gene data show CDR1 as SQVTM and CDR2 as ANQGSEA. The V and J ends lost 7 bases and 7 bases, in that order; junction bases with no gene match: 13. Here the CDR3 reads CSGEQGAGVGEAFF. In nucleotides, the CDR3 is TGCAGCGGAGAACAGGGGGCGGGAGTCGGTGAAGCTTTCTTT. Full variable domain (missing parts from reference TRBV29-1 and TRBJ1-1): SAVISQKPSRDICQRGTSLTIQCQVDSQVTMMFWYRQQPGQSLTLIATANQGSEATYESGFVIDKFPISRPNLTFSTLTVSNMSPEDSSIYLCSGEQGAGVGEAFFGQGTRLTVV.

The chain recombines TRBV29-1 with TRBJ1-1, with D uncertain. V was clipped by 4 bases and J by 11 bases, with 11 bases between them. Germline lookup yields CDR1 SQVTM and CDR2 ANQGSEA. This CDR3 has 10 residues. The chain's CDR3 is CSVGHSGAFF. The CDR3, as DNA: TGCAGCGTTGGGCATTCGGGGGCTTTCTTT.

The genes are TRBV11-3 and TRBJ2-7; TRBD1 matches 11 bases. The CDR3 totals 14 residues. The trim removed 5 bases at V and 4 bases at J, leaving 4 bases unmatched. Germline loops: CDR1 SGHNT, CDR2 YENEEA. The CDR3 loop reads CASSPGTGGYEQYF. In DNA, the CDR3 is TGTGCCAGCAGCCCTGGGACAGGGGGATACGAGCAGTACTTC. The whole variable domain, filled in from reference TRBV11-3 and TRBJ2-7, reads EAGVVQSPRYKIIEKKQPVAFWCNPISGHNTLYWYLQNLGQGPELLIRYENEEAVDDSQLPKDRFSAERLKGVDSTLKIQPAELGDSAVYLCASSPGTGGYEQYFGPGTRLTVT.